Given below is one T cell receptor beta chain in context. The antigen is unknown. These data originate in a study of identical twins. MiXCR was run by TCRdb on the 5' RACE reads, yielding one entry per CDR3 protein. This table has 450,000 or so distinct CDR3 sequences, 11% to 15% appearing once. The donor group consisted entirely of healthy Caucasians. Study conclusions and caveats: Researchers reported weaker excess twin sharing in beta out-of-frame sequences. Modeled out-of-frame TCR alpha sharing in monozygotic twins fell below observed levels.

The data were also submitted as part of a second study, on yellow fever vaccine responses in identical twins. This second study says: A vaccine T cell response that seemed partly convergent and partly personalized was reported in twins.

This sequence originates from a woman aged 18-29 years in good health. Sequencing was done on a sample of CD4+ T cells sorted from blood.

The CDR3 reads CSASGGSHTEAFF. The DNA for the CDR3 is TGCAGTGCTAGTGGTGGCAGTCACACTGAAGCTTTCTTT. The J gene is TRBJ1-1, the V gene TRBV20-1; no clear D. The CDR3 spans 13 residues. The germline V gene encodes CDR1 DFQATT and CDR2 SNEGSKA (reference sequence). The ends were cut back, 3 bases at V and 3 bases at J, with 11 bases in the middle.